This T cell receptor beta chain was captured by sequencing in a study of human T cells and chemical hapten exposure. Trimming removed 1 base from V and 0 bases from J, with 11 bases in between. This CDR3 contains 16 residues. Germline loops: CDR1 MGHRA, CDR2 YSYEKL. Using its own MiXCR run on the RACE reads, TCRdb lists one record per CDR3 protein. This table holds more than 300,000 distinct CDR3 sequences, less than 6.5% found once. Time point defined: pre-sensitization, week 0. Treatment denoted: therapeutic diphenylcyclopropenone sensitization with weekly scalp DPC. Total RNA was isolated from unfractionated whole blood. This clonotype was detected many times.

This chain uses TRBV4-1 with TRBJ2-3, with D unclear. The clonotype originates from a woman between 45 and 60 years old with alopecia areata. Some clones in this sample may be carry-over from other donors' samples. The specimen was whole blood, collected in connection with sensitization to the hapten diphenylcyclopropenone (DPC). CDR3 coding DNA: TGCGCCAGCAGCCAAGTGGGCCCTGGTAGCACAGATACGCAGTATTTT. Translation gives CASSQVGPGSTDTQYF.